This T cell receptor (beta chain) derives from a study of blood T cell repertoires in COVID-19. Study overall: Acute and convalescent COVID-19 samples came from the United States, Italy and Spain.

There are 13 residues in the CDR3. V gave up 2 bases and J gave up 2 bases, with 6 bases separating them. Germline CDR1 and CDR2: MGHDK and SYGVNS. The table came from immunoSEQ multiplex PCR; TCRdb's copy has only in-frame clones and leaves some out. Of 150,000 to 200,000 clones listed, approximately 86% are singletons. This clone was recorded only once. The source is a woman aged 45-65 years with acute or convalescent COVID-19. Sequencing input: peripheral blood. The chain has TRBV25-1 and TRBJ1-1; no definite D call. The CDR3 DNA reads TGTGCCAGCAGTGAACTCTTTAACACTGAAGCTTTCTTT. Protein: CASSELFNTEAFF.